The subject of this entry is one TCR beta chain. Its antigen is still unknown. Here immunoSEQ multiplex PCR was the method, and the copy in TCRdb shows in-frame clones only, minus some. The sample has 17,000 or so clones, just under 85% seen once. The sample belongs to a study of PD-1 blockade in classical Hodgkin lymphoma. Looking at the study overall: Patients had nivolumab dosed at 3 mg/kg, delivered intravenously every 2 weeks. Study-wide findings and caveats: The study reported lower baseline TCR diversity in newly diagnosed patients than in healthy donors. Complete responders possessed baseline diversity comparable to newly diagnosed patients.

All trial patients relapsed after autologous stem cell transplantation. Magnetic depletion of unwanted cells isolated CD4+ T cells from thawed PBMCs. The patients, who had relapsed/refractory classical Hodgkin lymphoma, achieved best responses of complete response, partial response or progressive disease. Per the germline V gene, CDR1 is LNHDA and CDR2 is SQIVND (reference sequence). V lost 3 bases, J lost 3 bases, and 14 bases lay in between. This CDR3 region has 16 residues. The rearrangement links TRBV19 to TRBJ1-4; maybe TRBD1 (5 bases). This sequence originates from a human donor with classical Hodgkin lymphoma. The specimen comprised CD4+ T cells from blood, sampled at baseline. CDR3 residues: CASSIAGGLANEKLFF. The CDR3 coding sequence is TGTGCCAGTAGTATCGCTGGGGGATTGGCTAATGAAAAACTGTTTTTT. The whole variable domain, remainder taken from reference TRBV19 and TRBJ1-4, is DGGITQSPKYLFRKEGQNVTLSCEQNLNHDAMYWYRQDPGQGLRLIYYSQIVNDFQKGDIAEGYSVSREKKESFPLTVTSAQKNPTAFYLCASSIAGGLANEKLFFGSGTQLSVL.